In this sample, the clone carrying this T cell receptor (beta chain) turned up a few times. The record originates from a study of blood T cell repertoires in COVID-19. Study information: From the United States, Italy and Spain came samples of acute and convalescent COVID-19. Sources were T cells, B-cell-depleted T cells, or PBMCs; the material itself was cDNA or gDNA.

As handled by the study authors: Reference gene primer amplification gave nucleated cell count estimates. Clones were read by immunoSEQ multiplex PCR, and TCRdb kept only the in-frame ones, dropping some. The V and J calls and clone size were taken over from that table, and D and trimming were inferred from the DNA. The sample shows 200,000 to 250,000 clones, roughly 80% of them seen only once. Germline CDR1 SGHRS, CDR2 YFSETQ. The V segment lost 4 bases and the J segment 8 bases; nucleotides outside the gene matches: 6. The CDR3 covers 14 residues. Sequenced: peripheral blood. This TCR was recovered from a woman in her fifties or sixties who had recovered from COVID-19. V usage is TRBV5-1 and J usage is TRBJ1-4; 9 bases align to TRBD1. The CDR3 loop is CASSGGTGSEKLFF. CDR3 nucleotides: TGCGCCAGCAGCGGCGGGACAGGGAGCGAAAAACTGTTTTTT. Together with reference TRBV5-1 and TRBJ1-4, the CDR3 gives the full variable domain: KAGVTQTPRYLIKTRGQQVTLSCSPISGHRSVSWYQQTPGQGLQFLFEYFSETQRNKGNFPGRFSGRQFSNSRSEMNVSTLELGDSALYLCASSGGTGSEKLFFGSGTQLSVL.